Listed here are 14 T cell receptor beta chains from one sample, sequenced in a study of radiotherapy plus CTLA-4 blockade in lung cancer listed by TCRdb under 2018. Receptor libraries were prepared by the immunoSEQ multiplex PCR assay. Imported from immuneACCESS, the table was reduced by TCRdb to in-frame sequences with V and J called. These copies leave out some clones; in studies compared against another copy, an unresolved V gene accounts for under half, and the cause of the remainder is not known. The sample table shows more than 95,000 clones, and more than 65% are seen once. The leading ten clones occupy 5.2% of the sample. The specimen was peripheral blood, collected from a patient treated with radiotherapy plus ipilimumab. The source of these receptors is a human donor with non-small cell lung cancer who had a partial response to radiotherapy plus ipilimumab.

The chain combines TRBV28 with TRBJ2-1; 8 bases match TRBD2. This CDR3 has 13 residues. Trimming cost V 6 bases and J 6 bases; bases outside gene matches: 4. Germline CDR1 MDHEN, CDR2 SYDVKM. The DNA for the CDR3 is TGTGCCAGCAGGAATAGCGGGACCAATGAGCAGTTCTTC. Its protein product is CASRNSGTNEQFF.

The chain recombines TRBV30 with TRBJ1-1, with D tentatively TRBD1 (6 bases). The CDR3 runs 15 residues. The germline V and J ends were trimmed by 4 bases and 1 base, with 16 bases remaining between them. The germline gives CDR1 GTSNPN, CDR2 SVGIG (reference sequence). CDR3 region: CAWTVTGTGNTEAFF. In DNA form, the CDR3 reads TGTGCCTGGACTGTTACAGGGACGGGGAACACTGAAGCTTTCTTT. Full variable domain (missing parts from reference TRBV30 and TRBJ1-1): SQTIHQWPATLVQPVGSPLSLECTVEGTSNPNLYWYRQAAGRGLQLLFYSVGIGQISSEVPQNLSASRPQDRQFILSSKKLLLSDSGFYLCAWTVTGTGNTEAFFGQGTRLTVV.

The chain recombines TRBV6-6 with TRBJ1-1, with TRBD1 as a possible D gene (5 bases). The CDR3 spans 16 residues. V was clipped by 3 bases and J by 0 bases, with 14 bases between them. Germline V gene lookup returns CDR1 MNHNY and CDR2 SVGAGI (reference sequence). The DNA for the CDR3 is TGTGCCAGCAGTTATATGCGGGGCCTACTGAACACTGAAGCTTTCTTT. Its protein product is CASSYMRGLLNTEAFF.

The chain combines TRBV10-2 with TRBJ1-5; D is uncertain. This CDR3 spans 15 amino acids. Deletions cut 4 bases from V and 2 bases from J, with 12 bases between. CDR1 is WSHSY, CDR2 SAAADI, per germline. CDR3 sequence: CASSGAYSGNQPQHF. CDR3 coding DNA: TGCGCCAGCAGTGGGGCTTATTCGGGCAATCAGCCCCAGCATTTT.

The chain is built from TRBV27 and TRBJ2-5; a possible D gene is TRBD2 (5 bases). This CDR3 is 15 amino acids long. CDR1 is MNHEY and CDR2 is SMNVEV in the germline V gene (reference sequence). Trimming removed 3 bases at V and 4 bases at J, with 15 bases between. The CDR3 region is CASSFGPREGETQYF. As DNA, the CDR3 is TGTGCCAGCAGTTTCGGCCCCCGGGAAGGAGAGACCCAGTACTTC.

This chain links TRBV27 with TRBJ2-7; 8 bases fit TRBD2. Germline loops: CDR1 MNHEY, CDR2 SMNVEV (reference sequence). V was pared by 2 bases and J by 0 bases, with 3 bases of the junction left unmatched. This CDR3 comprises 15 residues. The chain's CDR3 is CASSLAGGGSYEQYV. The DNA of the CDR3 is TGTGCCAGCAGTTTAGCGGGAGGCGGCTCCTACGAGCAGTACGTC.

V gene TRBV4-1 combines with J gene TRBJ2-7; 8 bases align to TRBD2. CDR1 and CDR2 from the germline V gene are MGHRA and YSYEKL. The V segment lost 4 bases and the J segment 0 bases; nucleotides outside the gene matches: 11. This CDR3 spans 17 amino acids. CDR3: CASSLEGTSGYSYEQYF. In DNA, the CDR3 is TGCGCCAGCAGCCTTGAAGGAACTAGCGGCTACTCCTACGAGCAGTACTTC.

CDR3 nucleotides: TGTGCCAGCAGCACCCGGGACAGGGCTAGAGAAAAACTGTTTTTT. Protein product: CASSTRDRAREKLFF. The J gene is TRBJ1-4, the V gene TRBV5-6; 9 bases line up with TRBD1. Germline CDR1 and CDR2: SGHDT and YYEEEE. The length of the CDR3 is 15 residues. The V segment lost 4 bases and the J segment 8 bases; nucleotides outside the gene matches: 9.

This clone was recorded once. The genes are TRBV6-1 and TRBJ1-2, with D possibly being TRBD1 (5 bases). The CDR3 sequence is 13 residues long. V lost 7 bases, J lost 8 bases, and 17 bases lay in between. The germline V gene has CDR1 MNHNS and CDR2 SASEGT. The CDR3 region is CASTESGLFGYTF. The CDR3 DNA reads TGTGCCAGCACCGAGTCAGGGCTATTCGGCTACACCTTC.

The chain has TRBV5-4 and TRBJ1-1, with 8 bases lining up with TRBD1. This CDR3 is 15 amino acids long. J gave up 1 base and V 2 bases, and 4 bases lay outside the gene matches. Germline V gene sequence: CDR1 SGHNT, CDR2 YYREEE (reference sequence). The CDR3 nucleotides are TGTGCCAGCAGCTTTAGACAGGGGAAGAACACTGAAGCTTTCTTT. Translating gives CASSFRQGKNTEAFF.

CDR3 DNA sequence: TGTGCCACCACGGACTTGAGTGAGCAGTTCTTC. Translated: CATTDLSEQFF. The chain links TRBV6-1 to TRBJ2-1, with D possibly matching TRBD2 (5 bases). The CDR3 loop spans 11 amino acids. The germline gives CDR1 MNHNS, CDR2 SASEGT. V was trimmed by 10 bases and J by 9 bases, leaving 13 bases between them.

The rearrangement uses TRBV7-6 and TRBJ2-5; 8 bases are shared with TRBD1. CDR3 length: 13 residues. The germline gives CDR1 SGHVS, CDR2 FNYEAQ. V lost 4 bases to trimming and J lost 7 bases; unmatched junction nucleotides: 5. As DNA, the CDR3 is TGTGCCAGCAGCTCAGACAGGGGTGGGACCCAGTACTTC. Its translation is CASSSDRGGTQYF.

This clone was seen once. The chain couples TRBV5-1 to TRBJ2-2; 11 positions match TRBD1. Germline V gene lookup returns CDR1 SGHRS and CDR2 YFSETQ. The CDR3 has 16 amino acids. The V and J ends lost 4 bases and 4 bases, in that order; junction bases with no gene match: 6. CDR3 sequence reads: CASSRSGTGGTGELFF. The CDR3, as DNA: TGCGCCAGCAGCCGATCCGGGACAGGGGGCACCGGGGAGCTGTTTTTT.

This clone was picked up a small number of times. The rearrangement joins TRBV10-3 to TRBJ2-1, with 11 nucleotides matching TRBD2. This CDR3 has 15 amino acids. V was clipped by 4 bases and J by 3 bases; unmatched bases: 2. Per germline, CDR1 ENHRY and CDR2 SYGVKD. This chain's CDR3 is CAISGGTSGYNEQFF. The CDR3 DNA reads TGTGCCATCAGTGGCGGGACTAGCGGCTACAATGAGCAGTTCTTC.